Below, 2 T cell receptor beta chains from the same sample are listed, as sequenced in a study of blood T cells in healthy people across ages. A second PCR, run for roughly 7 to 11 cycles, used a sample-barcoded 5' primer plus a J-beta primer mix. TCRdb independently ran MiXCR on the 5' RACE reads; one entry per CDR3 protein. The table lists roughly 730,000 distinct CDR3 sequences, approximately 60% of them singletons. The sequenced sample was blood. Receptor source: a man aged 35-49 years in good health.

The rearrangement joins TRBV11-2 to TRBJ1-2, with D perhaps matching TRBD1 (6 bases). Trimming stripped 4 bases from V and 5 bases from J, with 14 bases between. The CDR3 loop spans 14 amino acids. In germline, CDR1 is SGHAT, CDR2 FQNNGV. The CDR3 DNA is TGTGCCAGCAGCTCTGGGGGCGCTAGTTATGGCTACACCTTC. As protein: CASSSGGASYGYTF. The whole variable domain, remainder taken from reference TRBV11-2 and TRBJ1-2, is EAGVAQSPRYKIIEKRQSVAFWCNPISGHATLYWYQQILGQGPKLLIQFQNNGVVDDSQLPKDRFSAERLKGVDSTLKIQPAKLEDSAVYLCASSSGGASYGYTFGSGTRLTVV.

This chain connects TRBV6-6 to TRBJ2-5; 10 bases fit TRBD2. Germline assignment: CDR1 MNHNY and CDR2 SVGAGI (reference sequence). This CDR3 is 16 amino acids long. V trimming: 7 bases; J trimming: 0 bases; junction bases outside the gene matches: 8. CDR3 coding DNA: TGTGCCAGCAAGCCTAGCGGGGGTTATTACCAAGAGACCCAGTACTTC. Translating it yields CASKPSGGYYQETQYF.